The rows below give T cell receptor beta chains drawn from one sample of a study of beta chain features in type 1 diabetes. Measured with immunoSEQ multiplex PCR; TCRdb has only the in-frame clones, and not every one. The repertoire has 250,000 to 350,000 clones, roughly 11% of them found once; the top ten carry about 0.014%. Sequenced input: naive CD4+ T cells from blood. The origin of the receptors is a woman in her thirties in good health. Each CDR3 is given with its conserved first and last residue. The D gene is left open where the match is weak. Clone size appears in some rows only: once, few, many, or a class for an expanded clone.

abundance	d_gene	j_gene	v_gene	CDR3aa	CDR3nt
-	TRBD2	TRBJ2-3	TRBV7-3	CASSFVAGGQTDTQYF	TGTGCCAGCAGCTTCGTAGCGGGAGGGCAGACAGATACGCAGTATTTT
few	-	TRBJ1-5	TRBV15	CATSGATGPYQPQHF	TGTGCCACCAGCGGTGCAACAGGGCCCTATCAGCCCCAGCATTTT
-	TRBD2	TRBJ2-7	TRBV27	CASSLWPAGANYEQYF	TGTGCCAGCAGTTTATGGCCAGCGGGAGCAAACTACGAGCAGTACTTC
-	TRBD2	TRBJ2-3	TRBV7-2	CASSSGLAGSSDTQYF	TGTGCCAGCAGCTCCGGACTAGCGGGATCTTCAGATACGCAGTATTTT
-	-	TRBJ1-2	TRBV7-2	CASKGRINYGYTF	TGTGCCAGCAAAGGGAGGATCAACTATGGCTACACCTTC
few	TRBD1	TRBJ2-5	TRBV28	CASSAPDRVRETQYF	TGTGCCAGCAGCGCCCCGGACAGGGTACGGGAGACCCAGTACTTC
few	-	TRBJ2-1	TRBV28	CASSRFEQFF	TGTGCCAGCAGTCGGTTTGAGCAGTTCTTC
-	TRBD2	TRBJ2-7	TRBV5-4	CASSKREGPSEQYF	TGTGCCAGCAGCAAGCGGGAGGGCCCCTCCGAGCAGTACTTC
few	-	TRBJ2-1	TRBV1	CTSSQEPRGKADNEQFF	TGCACCAGCAGCCAAGAGCCTAGAGGGAAGGCAGACAATGAGCAGTTCTTC
-	-	TRBJ1-1	TRBV18	CASSPPSGLNTEAFF	TGTGCCAGCTCACCACCTTCAGGCCTGAACACTGAAGCTTTCTTT
few	TRBD2	TRBJ2-3	TRBV29-1	CSVQTSGTADTQYF	TGCAGCGTCCAGACTAGCGGGACAGCAGATACGCAGTATTTT
few	TRBD2	TRBJ2-7	TRBV4-2	CASSQDFSSGIPYEQYF	TGTGCCAGCAGCCAAGATTTTTCCAGCGGGATACCCTACGAGCAGTACTTC
-	TRBD1	TRBJ1-2	TRBV18	CASSPPPGGDGYTF	TGTGCCAGCTCACCACCCCCAGGGGGCGACGGCTACACCTTC
few	TRBD2	TRBJ2-3	TRBV7-3	CASSLRLAGRTDTQYF	TGTGCCAGCAGCTTAAGACTAGCGGGACGCACAGATACGCAGTATTTT
few	-	TRBJ1-5	TRBV19	CASSPTGLEQPQHF	TGTGCCAGTTCGCCAACAGGGTTGGAGCAGCCCCAGCATTTT
few	TRBD2	TRBJ2-1	TRBV28	CASSTPGTSGSLEQFF	TGTGCCAGCAGCACCCCCGGGACTAGCGGGTCCCTCGAGCAGTTCTTC
few	TRBD1	TRBJ2-1	TRBV28	CASGTGGNNEQFF	TGTGCCAGCGGGACAGGTGGGAACAATGAGCAGTTCTTC
few	-	TRBJ1-1	TRBV4-3	CASSQRGGFEAFF	TGCGCCAGCAGCCAGAGGGGAGGTTTTGAAGCTTTCTTT
-	TRBD2	TRBJ2-1	TRBV18	CASSPPTSGSGNEQFF	TGTGCCAGCTCACCACCGACTAGCGGGAGCGGCAATGAGCAGTTCTTC
-	TRBD2	TRBJ2-5	TRBV6-5	CASSYSSGRARETQYF	TGTGCCAGCAGTTACTCTAGCGGGAGGGCCCGGGAGACCCAGTACTTC
few	-	TRBJ1-1	TRBV18	CASSPARDATEAFF	TGTGCCAGCTCACCTGCCAGGGATGCCACTGAAGCTTTCTTT
-	-	TRBJ2-2	TRBV7-3	CASSSYRGELFF	TGTGCCAGCAGTTCCTACCGCGGGGAGCTGTTTTTT
-	-	TRBJ2-3	TRBV7-2	CASSFPYRSRDTQYF	TGTGCCAGCAGCTTCCCCTATCGGTCTCGAGATACGCAGTATTTT
-	-	TRBJ2-5	TRBV9	CASSGGIARDETQYF	TGTGCCAGCTCCGGTGGAATAGCGCGAGACGAGACCCAGTACTTC
few	TRBD1	TRBJ1-2	TRBV29-1	CSVESSGQGASYGYTF	TGCAGCGTTGAATCATCGGGACAGGGCGCTTCGTATGGCTACACCTTC
few	-	TRBJ1-1	TRBV18	CASSPREDGGAFF	TGTGCCAGCTCACCACGGGAGGACGGTGGCGCTTTCTTT
few	-	TRBJ1-2	TRBV30	CAWTPTRGYTF	TGTGCCTGGACCCCCACGCGTGGCTACACCTTC
-	-	TRBJ2-5	TRBV27	CASSPRRGQETQYF	TGTGCCAGCAGTCCAAGGAGAGGGCAAGAGACCCAGTACTTC
-	-	TRBJ1-1	TRBV5-1	CASSLVGENTEAFF	TGCGCCAGCAGCTTGGTAGGAGAGAACACTGAAGCTTTCTTT
-	-	TRBJ2-3	TRBV4-2	CASSQAPVSTDTQYF	TGTGCCAGCAGCCAAGCCCCCGTGAGCACAGATACGCAGTATTTT
-	TRBD1	TRBJ2-1	TRBV9	CASSPDLTGVPYNEQFF	TGTGCCAGCAGCCCAGACCTGACAGGGGTCCCCTACAATGAGCAGTTCTTC
-	TRBD2	TRBJ2-3	TRBV13	CASSLGVWEGSGEAASTDTQYF	TGTGCCAGCAGCTTAGGAGTATGGGAGGGTAGCGGTGAAGCAGCTAGCACAGATACGCAGTATTTT
-	TRBD2	TRBJ2-7	TRBV28	CASKRLAEYYEQYF	TGTGCCAGCAAAAGACTAGCGGAATACTACGAGCAGTACTTC
-	TRBD2	TRBJ2-1	TRBV2	CASSEEAGEGRNEQFF	TGTGCCAGCAGTGAAGAGGCGGGAGAGGGCAGGAATGAGCAGTTCTTC
few	TRBD2	TRBJ2-7	TRBV25-1	CASSELAGDSYEQYF	TGTGCCAGCAGTGAACTAGCGGGTGACTCCTACGAGCAGTACTTC
-	-	TRBJ2-1	TRBV7-3	CASSQRRSASSYNEQFF	TGTGCCAGCAGCCAGAGGCGTAGCGCGAGCTCCTACAATGAGCAGTTCTTC
few	TRBD2	TRBJ2-3	TRBV6-4	CASSDRASGRAPDTQYF	TGTGCCAGCAGTGACCGAGCTAGCGGGAGGGCCCCAGATACGCAGTATTTT
-	-	TRBJ2-7	TRBV7-2	CASSYTVTGYEQYF	TGTGCCAGCAGCTATACCGTAACCGGCTACGAGCAGTACTTC
few	-	TRBJ2-5	TRBV4-2	CASSQDNRRRVSETQYF	TGTGCCAGCAGCCAAGATAATCGGCGGAGGGTTTCGGAGACCCAGTACTTC
-	-	TRBJ2-3	TRBV7-9	CASSLGAAGTSTDTQYF	TGTGCCAGCAGCTTAGGGGCGGCGGGAACTAGCACAGATACGCAGTATTTT
-	-	TRBJ2-2	TRBV5-1	CASSFRRGENTGELFF	TGCGCCAGCAGCTTCAGGAGGGGCGAGAACACCGGGGAGCTGTTTTTT
-	TRBD2	TRBJ2-1	TRBV9	CASSVAPTSGGINEQFF	TGTGCCAGCAGCGTAGCTCCGACTAGCGGGGGGATCAATGAGCAGTTCTTC
-	TRBD2	TRBJ2-3	TRBV30	CAWSPLLAGGKDTQYF	TGTGCCTGGAGTCCTCTACTAGCGGGAGGTAAAGATACGCAGTATTTT
few	-	TRBJ2-7	TRBV7-6	CASSLAAGTYEQYF	TGTGCCAGCAGCTTAGCGGCAGGGACCTACGAGCAGTACTTC
-	-	TRBJ2-5	TRBV5-4	CASSQNQETQYF	TGTGCCAGCAGCCAGAACCAAGAGACCCAGTACTTC
few	TRBD1	TRBJ2-2	TRBV7-2	CASSGRDRAGTGELFF	TGTGCCAGCAGCGGGAGGGACAGGGCGGGCACCGGGGAGCTGTTTTTT
-	-	TRBJ1-3	TRBV28	CASSPVDASGVTIYF	TGTGCCAGCAGCCCCGTGGACGCGTCCGGGGTCACCATATATTTT
-	TRBD2	TRBJ2-7	TRBV5-1	CASSLIGGSDSYEQYF	TGCGCCAGCAGCTTGATCGGCGGGAGTGATTCCTACGAGCAGTACTTC
-	-	TRBJ2-6	TRBV19	CASRQQVGANVLTF	TGTGCCAGTAGACAGCAGGTCGGGGCCAACGTCCTGACTTTC
few	-	TRBJ2-2	TRBV5-1	CASSLVVTGELFF	TGCGCCAGCAGCTTGGTTGTAACCGGGGAGCTGTTTTTT
-	TRBD2	TRBJ2-7	TRBV4-2	CASSRTSGRASGEQYF	TGTGCCAGCAGCCGTACTAGCGGGAGGGCCTCAGGAGAGCAGTACTTC
few	TRBD2	TRBJ2-7	TRBV7-9	CASSSTQRGTVQQYF	TGTGCCAGCAGCTCAACCCAGCGGGGGACTGTCCAGCAGTACTTC